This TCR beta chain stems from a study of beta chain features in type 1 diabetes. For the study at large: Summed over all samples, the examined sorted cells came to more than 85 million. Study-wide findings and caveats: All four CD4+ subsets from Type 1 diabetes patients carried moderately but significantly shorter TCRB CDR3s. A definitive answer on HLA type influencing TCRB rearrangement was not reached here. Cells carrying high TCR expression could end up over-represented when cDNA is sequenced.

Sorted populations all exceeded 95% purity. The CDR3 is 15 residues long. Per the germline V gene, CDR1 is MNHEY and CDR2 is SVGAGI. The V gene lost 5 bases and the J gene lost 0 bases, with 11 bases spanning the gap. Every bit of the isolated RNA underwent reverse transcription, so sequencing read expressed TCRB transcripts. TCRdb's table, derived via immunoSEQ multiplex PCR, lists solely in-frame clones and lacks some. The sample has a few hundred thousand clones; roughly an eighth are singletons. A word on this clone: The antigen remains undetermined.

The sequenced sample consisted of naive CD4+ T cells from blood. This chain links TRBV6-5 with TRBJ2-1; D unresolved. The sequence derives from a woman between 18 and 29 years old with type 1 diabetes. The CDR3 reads CASSPGVSSYNEQFF. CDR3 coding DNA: TGTGCCAGCAGTCCTGGTGTCAGCTCCTACAATGAGCAGTTCTTC.